This T cell receptor beta chain comes out of a study of blood T cell repertoires in COVID-19. Study overall: The United States, Italy and Spain supplied acute and convalescent COVID-19 samples.

Living in under 30 US areas, the participants were between roughly 18 and 95 years of age. In Cohort 3, a recovered donor had either two negative PCRs, clearance, or symptom resolution. Per the germline V gene, CDR1 is MNHEY and CDR2 is SVGEGT. This CDR3 spans 13 amino acids. Trimming removed 3 bases from V and 3 bases from J, with 9 bases in between. Assay used: immunoSEQ multiplex PCR; TCRdb lists only in-frame clones, some missing. The sample contains a few hundred thousand clones, around 83% of which appear only once. The receptor was isolated from a woman in her 50s who had recovered from COVID-19. Sequencing was performed on PBMCs or T cells enriched from blood (not recorded which). This rearrangement joins TRBV6-2 or TRBV6-3 to TRBJ2-7; D is undetermined. The CDR3 reads CASSYTENYEQYF. The DNA for the CDR3 is TGTGCCAGCAGTTATACAGAAAACTACGAGCAGTACTTC.